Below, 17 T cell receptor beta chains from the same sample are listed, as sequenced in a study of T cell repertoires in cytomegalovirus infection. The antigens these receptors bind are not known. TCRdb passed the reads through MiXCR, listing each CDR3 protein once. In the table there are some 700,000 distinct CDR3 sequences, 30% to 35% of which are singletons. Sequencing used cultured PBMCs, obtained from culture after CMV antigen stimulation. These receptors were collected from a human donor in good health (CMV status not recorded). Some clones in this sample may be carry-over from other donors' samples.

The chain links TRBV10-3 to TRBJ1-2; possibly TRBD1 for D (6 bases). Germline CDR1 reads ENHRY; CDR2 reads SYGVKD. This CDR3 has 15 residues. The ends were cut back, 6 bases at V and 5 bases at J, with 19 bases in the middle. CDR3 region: CAIRSGGREFYGYTF. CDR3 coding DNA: TGTGCCATCAGGAGCGGGGGCAGGGAGTTTTATGGCTACACCTTC.

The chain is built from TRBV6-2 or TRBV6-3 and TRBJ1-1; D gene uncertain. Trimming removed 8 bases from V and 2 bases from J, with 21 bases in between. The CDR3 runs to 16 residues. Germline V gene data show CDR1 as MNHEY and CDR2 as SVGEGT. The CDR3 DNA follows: TGTGCCAGCTCCCCAAAGAGGGCTTGGGTCAACACTGAAGCTTTCTTT. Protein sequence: CASSPKRAWVNTEAFF.

The CDR3 is CASNPGQGSDEQFF. DNA of the CDR3: TGTGCCAGTAATCCGGGACAGGGTAGCGATGAGCAGTTCTTC. The chain uses TRBV19 and TRBJ2-1; 9 nucleotides line up with TRBD1. This CDR3 is 14 amino acids long. V lost 7 bases to trimming and J lost 8 bases; unmatched junction nucleotides: 9. CDR1 LNHDA and CDR2 SQIVND come from the germline V gene (reference sequence).

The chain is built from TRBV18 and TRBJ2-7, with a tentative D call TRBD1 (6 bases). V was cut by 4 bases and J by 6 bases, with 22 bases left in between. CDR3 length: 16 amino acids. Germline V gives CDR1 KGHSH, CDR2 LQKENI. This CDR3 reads CASSQTPGSSRGEQYF. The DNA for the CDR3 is TGTGCCAGCTCACAAACCCCAGGCTCCAGCAGGGGCGAGCAGTACTTC.

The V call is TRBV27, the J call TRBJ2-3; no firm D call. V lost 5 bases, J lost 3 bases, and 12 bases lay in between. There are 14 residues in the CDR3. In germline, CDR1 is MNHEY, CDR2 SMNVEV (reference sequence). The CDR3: CASSLQVATDTQYF. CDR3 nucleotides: TGTGCCAGCAGTCTCCAGGTGGCGACAGATACGCAGTATTTT.

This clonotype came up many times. DNA for the CDR3: TGTGCCAGCAGCTTGAGACCTAGTCGGGTCTACGAGCAGTACTTC. It encodes CASSLRPSRVYEQYF. This sequence joins TRBV7-2 and TRBJ2-7; D uncertain. This CDR3 comprises 15 residues. The germline V gene has CDR1 SGHTA and CDR2 FQGNSA. Trimming took 3 bases from V and 3 from J, leaving 15 bases between them.

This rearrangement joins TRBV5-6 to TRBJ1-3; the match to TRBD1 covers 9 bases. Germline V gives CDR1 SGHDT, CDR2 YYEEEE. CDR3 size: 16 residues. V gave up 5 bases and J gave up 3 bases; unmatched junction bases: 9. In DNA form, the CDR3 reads TGTGCCAGCAGGCCTCGTCGGACAGGGGATGGAAACACCATATATTTT. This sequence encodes CASRPRRTGDGNTIYF.

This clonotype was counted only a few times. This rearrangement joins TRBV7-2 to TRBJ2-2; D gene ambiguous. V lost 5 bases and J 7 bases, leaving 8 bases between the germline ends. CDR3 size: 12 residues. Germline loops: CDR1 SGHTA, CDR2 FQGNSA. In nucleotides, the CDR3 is TGTGCCAGCAGCCATTATGGCGGGGAGCTGTTTTTT. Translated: CASSHYGGELFF. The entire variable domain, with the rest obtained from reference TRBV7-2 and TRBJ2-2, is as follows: GAGVSQSPSNKVTEKGKDVELRCDPISGHTALYWYRQSLGQGLEFLIYFQGNSAPDKSGLPSDRFSAERTGGSVSTLTIQRTQQEDSAVYLCASSHYGGELFFGEGSRLTVL.

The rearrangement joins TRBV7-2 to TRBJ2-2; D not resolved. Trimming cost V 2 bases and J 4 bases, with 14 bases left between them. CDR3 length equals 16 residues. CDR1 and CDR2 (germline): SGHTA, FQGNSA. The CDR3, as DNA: TGTGCCAGCAGCTTACTTCTGATCGCGATCACCGGGGAGCTGTTTTTT. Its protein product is CASSLLLIAITGELFF.

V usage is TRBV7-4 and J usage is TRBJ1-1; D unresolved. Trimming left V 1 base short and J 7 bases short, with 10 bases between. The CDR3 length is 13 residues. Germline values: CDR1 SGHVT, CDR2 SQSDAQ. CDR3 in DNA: TGTGCCAGCAGCTTAGAGGTGGAGGGTGAAGCTTTCTTT. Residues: CASSLEVEGEAFF.

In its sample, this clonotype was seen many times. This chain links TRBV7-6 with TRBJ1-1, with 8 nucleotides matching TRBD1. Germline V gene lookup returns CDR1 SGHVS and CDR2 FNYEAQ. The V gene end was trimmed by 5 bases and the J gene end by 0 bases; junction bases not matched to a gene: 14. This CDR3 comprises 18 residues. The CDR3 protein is CASSPSGGDRSLNTEAFF. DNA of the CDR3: TGTGCCAGCAGCCCTAGCGGGGGGGACAGGTCTTTGAACACTGAAGCTTTCTTT.

The CDR3 is CASSFWQNEKLFF. The CDR3 DNA is TGTGCCAGCAGTTTTTGGCAAAATGAAAAACTGTTTTTT. The rearrangement uses TRBV12-3 or TRBV12-4 and TRBJ1-4; D call uncertain. V was shortened by 3 bases and J by 5 bases, with 7 bases between the two germline ends. This CDR3 is built from 13 residues.

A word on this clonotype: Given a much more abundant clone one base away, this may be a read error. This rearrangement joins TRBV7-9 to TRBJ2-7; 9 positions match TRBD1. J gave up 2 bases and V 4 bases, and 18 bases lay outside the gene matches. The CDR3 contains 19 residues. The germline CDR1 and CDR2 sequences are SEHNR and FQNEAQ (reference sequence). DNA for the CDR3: TGTGCCAGCAGCTCAAGCGGGACAGGGAACCCCGTCCTAACCTACGAGCAGTACTTC. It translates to CASSSSGTGNPVLTYEQYF. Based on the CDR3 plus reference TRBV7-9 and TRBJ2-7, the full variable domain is DTGVSQNPRHKITKRGQNVTFRCDPISEHNRLYWYRQTLGQGPEFLTYFQNEAQLEKSRLLSDRFSAERPKGSFSTLEIQRTEQGDSAMYLCASSSSGTGNPVLTYEQYFGPGTRLTVT.

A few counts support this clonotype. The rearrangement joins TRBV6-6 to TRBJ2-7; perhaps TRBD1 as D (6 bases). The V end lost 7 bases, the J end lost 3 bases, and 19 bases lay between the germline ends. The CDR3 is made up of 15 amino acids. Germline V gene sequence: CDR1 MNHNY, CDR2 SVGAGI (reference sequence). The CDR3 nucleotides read TGTGCCAGCATTTTTAACACAGGGTCCCACTACGAGCAGTACTTC. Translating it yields CASIFNTGSHYEQYF.

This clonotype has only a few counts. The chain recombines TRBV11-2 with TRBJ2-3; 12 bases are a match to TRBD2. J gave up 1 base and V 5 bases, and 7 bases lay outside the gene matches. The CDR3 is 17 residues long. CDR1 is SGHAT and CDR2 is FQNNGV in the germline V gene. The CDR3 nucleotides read TGTGCCAGCAGCGTGAGACTAGCGGGAGCGGGCACAGATACGCAGTATTTT. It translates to CASSVRLAGAGTDTQYF.

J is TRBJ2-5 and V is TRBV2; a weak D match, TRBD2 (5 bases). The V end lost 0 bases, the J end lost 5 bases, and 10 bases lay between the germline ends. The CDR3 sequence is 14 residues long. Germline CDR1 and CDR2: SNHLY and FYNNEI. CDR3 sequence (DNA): TGTGCCAGCAGTGAAGCGCGGGCGGAGGAGACCCAGTACTTC. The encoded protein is CASSEARAEETQYF.

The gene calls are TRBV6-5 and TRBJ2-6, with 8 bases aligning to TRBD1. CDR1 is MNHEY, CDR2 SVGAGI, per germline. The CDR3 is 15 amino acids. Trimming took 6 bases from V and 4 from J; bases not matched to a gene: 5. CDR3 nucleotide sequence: TGTGCCAGCAGGCCCAGGGGGCGAGGGGCCAACGTCCTGACTTTC. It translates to CASRPRGRGANVLTF.